These 9 T cell receptor beta chains came from one sample sequenced in a study of STAT3 mutations in large granular lymphocyte leukemia. Points from the study as a whole: At least one immunodominant TCR beta clonotype appeared in every T-cell large granular lymphocyte leukemia patient.

These receptors are not linked to any known antigen. Assay used: immunoSEQ multiplex PCR; TCRdb lists only in-frame clones, some missing. The table records 5,000 or so clones, about 71% of them present only once. The sequencing input was PBMCs. The receptors were sampled from a human donor with T large granular lymphocyte leukemia. Some clones in this sample may be carry-over from other donors' samples.

This clone was found a few times. This chain links TRBV5-1 with TRBJ2-1; 11 positions match TRBD2. V lost 5 bases and J lost 4; bases outside the gene matches: 8. Germline V CDR1 and CDR2: SGHRS, YFSETQ. The CDR3 consists of 16 residues. The chain's CDR3 is CASRTGLAEVYNEQFF. CDR3 nucleotides: TGCGCCAGCAGAACGGGACTAGCGGAAGTATACAATGAGCAGTTCTTC.

V and J are TRBV5-1 and TRBJ1-1; no clear D gene. V was cut by 3 bases and J by 2 bases, with 8 bases left in between. The CDR3 runs 13 residues. CDR1 is SGHRS, CDR2 YFSETQ, per germline. CDR3 region: CASSSLGNTEAFF. The CDR3 nucleotides are TGCGCCAGCAGCTCCTTGGGTAACACTGAAGCTTTCTTT.

J is TRBJ1-2 and V is TRBV6-5; 10 nucleotides align to TRBD1. CDR3 length: 15 residues. Germline CDR1 and CDR2: MNHEY and SVGAGI. V trimming: 0 bases; J trimming: 4 bases; junction bases outside the gene matches: 2. DNA for the CDR3: TGTGCCAGCAGTTACTCCGGGACAGGGGTCTATGGCTACACCTTC. Its protein product is CASSYSGTGVYGYTF.

This clone was detected only a few times. The rearrangement uses TRBV6-4 and TRBJ2-3; D call uncertain. Trimming took 5 bases from V and 0 from J, leaving 9 bases between them. The CDR3 contains 14 residues. The germline V gene has CDR1 MRHNA and CDR2 SNTAGT. CDR3 sequence (DNA): TGTGCCAGCAGTCCTTCGGGTAGCACAGATACGCAGTATTTT. It is translated as CASSPSGSTDTQYF.

This clone was detected a few times. J is TRBJ2-3 and V is TRBV28, with 7 bases lining up with TRBD1. Germline V lookup: CDR1 MDHEN, CDR2 SYDVKM. The length of the CDR3 is 12 residues. V lost 7 bases, J lost 10 bases, and 8 bases stayed unmatched. This CDR3 reads CASTLDRAAQYF. The CDR3 nucleotides read TGTGCCAGCACCTTAGACAGGGCGGCGCAGTATTTT.

The chain links TRBV5-4 to TRBJ2-2; 10 bases are a match to TRBD2. V lost 0 bases, J lost 2 bases, and 7 bases stayed unmatched. This CDR3 has 18 amino acids. From germline, CDR1 is SGHNT and CDR2 YYREEE (reference sequence). CDR3 amino acids: CASSLGLAGQSNTGELFF. CDR3 sequence (DNA): TGTGCCAGCAGCTTGGGACTAGCGGGTCAAAGTAACACCGGGGAGCTGTTTTTT. The whole variable domain, remainder taken from reference TRBV5-4 and TRBJ2-2, is ETGVTQSPTHLIKTRGQQVTLRCSSQSGHNTVSWYQQALGQGPQFIFQYYREEENGRGNFPPRFSGLQFPNYSSELNVNALELDDSALYLCASSLGLAGQSNTGELFFGEGSRLTVL.

V usage is TRBV5-3 and J usage is TRBJ1-5; no clear D gene. TRBV5-3 qualifies as an ORF whose function is uncertain. CDR3 length: 17 amino acids. V was clipped by 4 bases and J by 0 bases, with 17 bases between them. CDR3 in DNA: TGTGCCAGAAGCCCCGAGGAACACGAAGCTAGCAATCAGCCCCAGCATTTT. As protein: CARSPEEHEASNQPQHF.

CDR3 nucleotide sequence: TGTGCCAGCAGCTCGAGATTCAATCAGCCCCAGCATTTT. As protein: CASSSRFNQPQHF. The V and J genes are TRBV5-6 and TRBJ1-5; no reliable D call. Trimming stripped 3 bases from V and 3 bases from J, with 7 bases between. Per the germline V gene, CDR1 is SGHDT and CDR2 is YYEEEE. There are 13 residues in the CDR3.

The gene calls are TRBV4-1 and TRBJ2-1; D might be TRBD1 or TRBD2, each matching 5 bases. V lost 0 bases to trimming and J lost 4 bases, with 13 bases between them. The CDR3 extends over 16 amino acids. CDR1 is MGHRA and CDR2 is YSYEKL in the germline V gene. The CDR3 DNA reads as TGCGCCAGCAGCCAAGATCAGGGAGTGGTTTACAATGAGCAGTTCTTC. Protein sequence: CASSQDQGVVYNEQFF.